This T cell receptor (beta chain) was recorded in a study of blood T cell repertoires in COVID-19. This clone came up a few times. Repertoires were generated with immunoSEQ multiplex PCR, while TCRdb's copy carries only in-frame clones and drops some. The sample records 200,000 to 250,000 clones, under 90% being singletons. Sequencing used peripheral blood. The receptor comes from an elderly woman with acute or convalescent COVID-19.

The CDR3 here is CASSPDRVTEAFF. The CDR3 DNA follows: TGTGCCAGCAGCCCTGACAGGGTCACTGAAGCTTTCTTT. V gene TRBV7-2 combines with J gene TRBJ1-1; TRBD1 matches 7 bases. From germline, CDR1 is SGHTA and CDR2 FQGNSA. V lost 5 bases and J lost 4; bases outside the gene matches: 4. The CDR3 is made up of 13 amino acids.